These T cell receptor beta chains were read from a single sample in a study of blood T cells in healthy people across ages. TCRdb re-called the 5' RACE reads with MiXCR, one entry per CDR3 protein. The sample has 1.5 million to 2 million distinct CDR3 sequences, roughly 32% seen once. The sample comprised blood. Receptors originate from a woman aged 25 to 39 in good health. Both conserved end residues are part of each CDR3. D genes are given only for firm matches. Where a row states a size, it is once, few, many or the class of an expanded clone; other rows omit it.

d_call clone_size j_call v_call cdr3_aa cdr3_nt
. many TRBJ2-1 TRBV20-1 CSARDGSSYNEQFF TGCAGTGCTAGAGACGGGAGCTCCTACAATGAGCAGTTCTTC
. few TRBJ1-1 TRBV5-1 CASSPGRIMNTEAFF TGCGCCAGCAGCCCGGGACGGATTATGAACACTGAAGCTTTCTTT
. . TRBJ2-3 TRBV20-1 CSARREGDTDTQYF TGCAGTGCTAGACGGGAAGGGGACACAGATACGCAGTATTTT
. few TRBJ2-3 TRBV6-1 CASSDWTATSTDTQYF TGTGCCAGCAGTGATTGGACGGCAACTAGCACAGATACGCAGTATTTT
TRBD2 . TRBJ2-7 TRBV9 CASSAAGTRNYEQYF TGTGCCAGCAGCGCGGCCGGGACTAGGAACTACGAGCAGTACTTC
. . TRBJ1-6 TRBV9 CASSVDGQFNSPLHF TGTGCCAGCAGCGTAGACGGACAGTTTAATTCACCCCTCCACTTT
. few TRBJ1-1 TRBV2 CASGVNTEAFF TGTGCCAGCGGAGTGAACACTGAAGCTTTCTTT
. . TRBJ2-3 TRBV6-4 CASRGLRRYF TGTGCCAGCAGGGGCCTAAGGCGGTATTTT
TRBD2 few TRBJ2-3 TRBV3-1 CASSQAAGGDTQYF TGTGCCAGCAGCCAGGCAGCGGGAGGAGATACGCAGTATTTT
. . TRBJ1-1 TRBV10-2 CASQGPTEAFF TGCGCCAGCCAGGGGCCCACTGAAGCTTTCTTT
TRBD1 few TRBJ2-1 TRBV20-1 CSASSFEGGQGVDEQFF TGCAGTGCTAGTAGTTTTGAGGGGGGACAGGGGGTCGATGAGCAGTTCTTC
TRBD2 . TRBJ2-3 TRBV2 CASRLLAEMGDTQYF TGTGCCAGCAGATTACTAGCGGAGATGGGGGATACGCAGTATTTT
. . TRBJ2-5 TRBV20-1 CSASTEGTQYF TGCAGTGCTAGTACCGAAGGGACCCAGTACTTC
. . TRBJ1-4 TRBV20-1 CSASRGGRGENLFF TGCAGTGCTTCCCGTGGGGGGCGGGGTGAAAATCTGTTTTTT
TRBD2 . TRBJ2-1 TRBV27 CASSAGTRGYNEQFF TGTGCCAGCAGCGCGGGGACTAGGGGCTACAATGAGCAGTTCTTC
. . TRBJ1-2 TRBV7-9 CASSLGHDYGYTF TGTGCCAGCAGCTTAGGACACGACTATGGCTACACCTTC
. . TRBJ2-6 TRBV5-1 CASRNAGANVLTF TGCGCCAGCAGAAATGCCGGGGCCAACGTCCTGACTTTC
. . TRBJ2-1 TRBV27 CASRTKRGSGGNEQFF TGTGCCAGCAGAACTAAACGGGGTTCTGGGGGCAATGAGCAGTTCTTC